The 31 T cell receptor beta chains below were found in one sample sequenced in a study of cytomegalovirus exposure and HLA in healthy donors. 60 Vbeta and 13 Jbeta primers were used in PCR. Here immunoSEQ multiplex PCR was the method, and the copy in TCRdb shows in-frame clones only, minus some. The sample holds some 90,000 clones, 82% seen once. Material: PBMCs. The receptor source for this set is a man over 45 in good health and CMV-seronegative.

Regarding this clone: Other nucleotide sequences in the sample specify the same CDR3. The chain has TRBV11-2 and TRBJ2-7; a possible D gene is TRBD1 (6 bases). Germline V gene data show CDR1 as SGHAT and CDR2 as FQNNGV. There are 13 residues in the CDR3. Trimming shortened V by 1 base and J by 3 bases, and 7 bases separated the two germline ends. DNA of the CDR3: TGTGCCAGCAGCTTAGGGACAGTCTACGAGCAGTACTTC. Encoded protein: CASSLGTVYEQYF.

CDR3 amino acids: CASSAYRNTEAFF. The CDR3 coding sequence is TGTGCCAGCAGCGCATACAGGAACACTGAAGCTTTCTTT. The J gene is TRBJ1-1, the V gene TRBV9, with D hard to call. CDR1 and CDR2 from the germline V gene are SGDLS and YYNGEE. The germline V and J ends were trimmed by 3 bases and 1 base, with 7 bases remaining between them. CDR3 length: 13 amino acids.

The chain combines TRBV6-5 with TRBJ2-7; 9 bases line up with TRBD1. This CDR3 has 15 residues. Trimming took 8 bases from V and 4 from J; bases not matched to a gene: 12. Germline CDR1 and CDR2: MNHEY and SVGAGI. This chain's CDR3 is CASYPGRTGVYEQYF. The CDR3 coding sequence is TGTGCCAGCTACCCAGGGAGGACAGGGGTGTACGAGCAGTACTTC.

This chain joins TRBV27 and TRBJ1-5; D is uncertain. Trimming took off 3 bases at V and 5 bases at J, with 5 bases between the two ends. The CDR3 consists of 12 residues. Germline values: CDR1 MNHEY, CDR2 SMNVEV (reference sequence). The CDR3 nucleotides read TGTGCCAGCAGTTTTCTTCATCAGCCCCAGCATTTT. It encodes CASSFLHQPQHF.

This clone was seen a single time. The chain combines TRBV7-2 with TRBJ2-7; TRBD2 might be the D (6 bases). Trimming removed 3 bases from V and 2 bases from J, with 11 bases in between. In germline, CDR1 is SGHTA, CDR2 FQGNSA. The CDR3 totals 14 residues. This CDR3 reads CASSLGGRAYEQYF. In DNA, the CDR3 is TGTGCCAGCAGCTTGGGGGGTAGGGCCTACGAGCAGTACTTC. The full variable domain, in which reference TRBV7-2 and TRBJ2-7 provide the parts outside the CDR3, is GAGVSQSPSNKVTEKGKDVELRCDPISGHTALYWYRQSLGQGLEFLIYFQGNSAPDKSGLPSDRFSAERTGGSVSTLTIQRTQQEDSAVYLCASSLGGRAYEQYFGPGTRLTVT.

This sequence joins TRBV10-3 and TRBJ1-2, with TRBD1 identical over 11 bases. The CDR3 runs 15 residues. Germline-derived CDR1 and CDR2 are ENHRY and SYGVKD. Germline trimming cut 5 bases from V and 6 bases from J; bases unmatched to any gene: 8. The CDR3, as DNA: TGTGCCATCAGTTTCTCCGGGACAGGGGGTAATGGCTACACCTTC. As protein: CAISFSGTGGNGYTF.

This chain connects TRBV7-2 to TRBJ2-1, with D perhaps matching TRBD2 (6 bases). The CDR3 length is 15 residues. V was pared by 1 base and J by 9 bases, with 16 bases between. Looked up from germline, CDR1 is SGHTA and CDR2 is FQGNSA. The CDR3 DNA is TGTGCCAGCAGCTTAGGAGGGGCGGGACCCCTTGAGCAGTTCTTC. Protein: CASSLGGAGPLEQFF.

In DNA form, the CDR3 reads TGTGCCAGCAGCCGCGTTCCAACTAATGAAAAACTGTTTTTT. Its translation: CASSRVPTNEKLFF. The chain uses TRBV7-9 and TRBJ1-4; no definite D call. The CDR3 length is 14 residues. Germline V gene lookup returns CDR1 SEHNR and CDR2 FQNEAQ (reference sequence). V was cut by 5 bases and J by 0 bases, with 7 bases left in between.

CDR3 residues: CASRPFGLAGAYNEQFF. Written as DNA, the CDR3 is TGTGCCAGCAGGCCCTTCGGACTAGCGGGAGCCTACAATGAGCAGTTCTTC. The gene calls are TRBV28 and TRBJ2-1, with 13 bases matching TRBD2. The junction had 7 bases not matched to a gene; V was cut back by 6 bases and J by 2 bases. This CDR3 comprises 17 residues. CDR1 and CDR2 from the germline V gene are MDHEN and SYDVKM.

J is TRBJ1-4 and V is TRBV7-9; 7 bases align to TRBD1. Germline loops: CDR1 SEHNR, CDR2 FQNEAQ (reference sequence). The CDR3 is 15 residues long. With V trimmed by 4 bases and J by 10 bases, 12 bases remained unmatched. CDR3 loop: CASSSTTGSGGKLFF. The CDR3 DNA follows: TGTGCCAGCAGCTCAACGACAGGGTCCGGGGGAAAACTGTTTTTT.

The chain carries TRBV5-1 and TRBJ2-1; 8 bases match TRBD2. The ends lost 1 base at V and 6 bases at J; junction bases unmatched: 6. The CDR3 extends over 15 amino acids. CDR1 and CDR2 from the germline V gene are SGHRS and YFSETQ. Here the CDR3 DNA reads TGCGCCAGCAGCTTGCTTGTTGGGACTAGCAATGAGCAGTTCTTC. It codes for CASSLLVGTSNEQFF.

The gene calls are TRBV9 and TRBJ1-4; no clear D. V gave up 2 bases and J gave up 5 bases, with 13 bases separating them. Germline V lookup: CDR1 SGDLS, CDR2 YYNGEE. The CDR3 is 15 amino acids. This chain's CDR3 is CASSVSSFPNEKLFF. CDR3 coding DNA: TGTGCCAGCAGCGTGAGTTCTTTCCCCAATGAAAAACTGTTTTTT.

The chain carries TRBV19 and TRBJ1-1; D gene unclear. Germline V gene data show CDR1 as LNHDA and CDR2 as SQIVND (reference sequence). V lost 7 bases and J 5 bases, leaving 23 bases between the germline ends. This CDR3 is 16 amino acids long. The CDR3, as DNA: TGTGCCAGTACCCTATACGACTCACCACGAGGAACTGAAGCTTTCTTT. Translating it yields CASTLYDSPRGTEAFF.

This clone appeared a single time. This chain connects TRBV19 to TRBJ2-7; 8 nucleotides line up with TRBD1. Germline V CDR1 and CDR2: LNHDA, SQIVND (reference sequence). CDR3 length equals 15 residues. The V segment lost 5 bases and the J segment 0 bases; nucleotides outside the gene matches: 6. The CDR3 reads CASSVSGTGSYEQYF. The DNA for the CDR3 is TGTGCCAGTAGTGTCTCCGGGACAGGCTCCTACGAGCAGTACTTC. The full variable domain, with the rest looked up from reference TRBV19 and TRBJ2-7, is DGGITQSPKYLFRKEGQNVTLSCEQNLNHDAMYWYRQDPGQGLRLIYYSQIVNDFQKGDIAEGYSVSREKKESFPLTVTSAQKNPTAFYLCASSVSGTGSYEQYFGPGTRLTVT.

The chain carries TRBV13 and TRBJ2-7, with TRBD1 matching 7 bases. Trimming removed 5 bases from V and 6 bases from J; junction bases left unmatched: 10. CDR1 and CDR2 from the germline V gene are PRHDT and FYEKMQ (reference sequence). The length of the CDR3 is 14 residues. The CDR3 sequence is CASSTGTAGSEQYF. In nucleotides, the CDR3 is TGTGCCAGCAGCACCGGGACAGCAGGAAGCGAGCAGTACTTC.

J is TRBJ2-1 and V is TRBV7-3; a weak D match, TRBD2 (5 bases). This CDR3 has 13 residues. Germline loops: CDR1 SGHTA, CDR2 FQGTGA. V lost 4 bases and J lost 2, with 6 bases in between. CDR3 sequence reads: CASSSGTYNEQFF. The CDR3, as DNA: TGTGCCAGCAGCTCGGGGACCTACAATGAGCAGTTCTTC.

The gene calls are TRBV28 and TRBJ1-5; D is undetermined. Germline values: CDR1 MDHEN, CDR2 SYDVKM. Trimming cost V 2 bases and J 3 bases, with 11 bases left between them. CDR3 length: 15 residues. CDR3 in DNA: TGTGCCAGCAGTTTAGGGTTGGCGGTCAATCAGCCCCAGCATTTT. Translation: CASSLGLAVNQPQHF.

The V gene is TRBV10-3, the J gene TRBJ1-5, with unresolved D. Trimming removed 5 bases at V and 0 bases at J, with 8 bases between. Germline V lookup: CDR1 ENHRY, CDR2 SYGVKD. The CDR3 is 14 amino acids. The CDR3 is CAISSGASNQPQHF. Written as DNA, the CDR3 is TGTGCCATCAGTTCGGGAGCTAGCAATCAGCCCCAGCATTTT.

The chain employs TRBV15 and TRBJ2-3; D might be TRBD2 (6 bases). V lost 1 base to trimming and J lost 2 bases, with 7 bases between them. The CDR3 sequence is 14 residues long. Per the germline V gene, CDR1 is LNHNV and CDR2 is YYDKDF (reference sequence). CDR3 sequence: CATSRAGLTDTQYF. For the CDR3, the DNA is TGTGCCACCAGCAGAGCGGGACTCACAGATACGCAGTATTTT.

The V and J genes are TRBV7-2 and TRBJ2-2, with 9 bases matching TRBD2. Per germline, CDR1 SGHTA and CDR2 FQGNSA. The V gene end was trimmed by 5 bases and the J gene end by 1 base; junction bases not matched to a gene: 5. The CDR3 loop spans 16 amino acids. This chain's CDR3 is CASSLGLARNTGELFF. The CDR3 nucleotides are TGTGCCAGCAGCCTAGGACTAGCGAGGAACACCGGGGAGCTGTTTTTT.

V usage is TRBV7-6 and J usage is TRBJ2-1, with 11 bases that match TRBD2. Germline V gene sequence: CDR1 SGHVS, CDR2 FNYEAQ. Trimming removed 5 bases from V and 4 bases from J; junction bases left unmatched: 10. The CDR3 runs 17 residues. The CDR3 protein is CASSPTSGRILYNEQFF. CDR3 sequence (DNA): TGTGCCAGCAGCCCAACTAGCGGGAGAATCTTGTACAATGAGCAGTTCTTC.

The V call is TRBV2, the J call TRBJ1-2; no clear D gene. The CDR3 runs 15 residues. The V gene's germline CDR1 is SNHLY and CDR2 FYNNEI. The V end lost 6 bases, the J end lost 2 bases, and 16 bases lay between the germline ends. Here the CDR3 DNA reads TGTGCCAGCAGGCTAGGTTCCGGCAACAACTATGGCTACACCTTC. Protein sequence: CASRLGSGNNYGYTF.

The chain employs TRBV28 and TRBJ2-2, with TRBD2 matching 11 bases. Germline trimming cut 6 bases from V and 6 bases from J; bases unmatched to any gene: 9. This CDR3 has 16 amino acids. Germline V gene lookup returns CDR1 MDHEN and CDR2 SYDVKM. CDR3 sequence (DNA): TGTGCCAGCAGCCTAGGACTAGCGGGTTTTCCCGGGGAGCTGTTTTTT. Protein: CASSLGLAGFPGELFF. Full variable domain (remainder filled in from reference TRBV28 and TRBJ2-2): DVKVTQSSRYLVKRTGEKVFLECVQDMDHENMFWYRQDPGLGLRLIYFSYDVKMKEKGDIPEGYSVSREKKERFSLILESASTNQTSMYLCASSLGLAGFPGELFFGEGSRLTVL.

This sequence joins TRBV11-2 and TRBJ1-2; D uncertain. This CDR3 contains 14 residues. With 5 bases removed from V and 7 bases from J, the gap between germline ends came to 17 bases. Germline-derived CDR1 and CDR2 are SGHAT and FQNNGV. The CDR3 DNA reads TGTGCCAGCAGCCCCGGGAGCTCGCTGGGTGGCTACACCTTC. Protein product: CASSPGSSLGGYTF.

The chain employs TRBV29-1 and TRBJ1-2, with a possible D match to TRBD1 (6 bases). This CDR3 is built from 16 residues. V was pared by 7 bases and J by 4 bases, with 25 bases between. The V gene's germline CDR1 is SQVTM and CDR2 ANQGSEA. In DNA form, the CDR3 reads TGCAGCGCTTGGGGGGGAAGGGTGGACAGTCCCTATGGCTACACCTTC. It translates to CSAWGGRVDSPYGYTF.

The rearrangement links TRBV29-1 to TRBJ2-7; no definite D call. The CDR3 totals 13 residues. Per germline, CDR1 SQVTM and CDR2 ANQGSEA. Trimming took off 6 bases at V and 0 bases at J, with 12 bases between the two ends. The CDR3 DNA sequence: TGCAGCGTCGTGCCCTTTAGCTCCTACGAGCAGTACTTC. Its translation: CSVVPFSSYEQYF.

The V call is TRBV7-2, the J call TRBJ2-1; no clear D gene. The CDR3 totals 13 residues. V lost 4 bases and J lost 1, with 5 bases in between. The germline CDR1 and CDR2 sequences are SGHTA and FQGNSA. The CDR3 sequence: CASSSESYNEQFF. The CDR3 bases are TGTGCCAGCAGCTCCGAGTCCTACAATGAGCAGTTCTTC.

The chain recombines TRBV6-5 with TRBJ2-1, with TRBD2 matching 11 bases. The CDR3 is made up of 15 amino acids. Germline-derived CDR1 and CDR2 are MNHEY and SVGAGI. Trimming removed 5 bases from V and 4 bases from J; junction bases left unmatched: 4. The CDR3 coding sequence is TGTGCCAGCAGTCTGTTAGCGGGAGGGTACAATGAGCAGTTCTTC. This encodes CASSLLAGGYNEQFF.

The chain has TRBV28 and TRBJ2-4; D ambiguous. The CDR3 extends over 13 amino acids. Germline CDR1 and CDR2: MDHEN and SYDVKM. Trimming removed 7 bases at V and 1 base at J, with 8 bases between. In DNA, the CDR3 is TGTGCCAGCACTGAGGCCGCCAAAAACATTCAGTACTTC. Translation: CASTEAAKNIQYF.

The gene calls are TRBV2 and TRBJ2-1; the D gene is possibly TRBD2 (6 bases). The V gene lost 7 bases and the J gene lost 5 bases, with 15 bases spanning the gap. The CDR3 has 14 residues. Germline V CDR1 and CDR2: SNHLY, FYNNEI. CDR3 coding DNA: TGTGCCAGCATGTTGGCGGGACTGAACAATGAGCAGTTCTTC. Its translation: CASMLAGLNNEQFF.

The chain carries TRBV28 and TRBJ2-2; a possible D gene is TRBD2 (6 bases). The V gene lost 1 base and the J gene lost 2 bases, with 14 bases spanning the gap. The CDR3 sequence is 17 residues long. Looked up from germline, CDR1 is MDHEN and CDR2 is SYDVKM. Here the CDR3 DNA reads TGTGCCAGCAGTTTATTGCCCTCGGGACTCAACACCGGGGAGCTGTTTTTT. Translation: CASSLLPSGLNTGELFF.